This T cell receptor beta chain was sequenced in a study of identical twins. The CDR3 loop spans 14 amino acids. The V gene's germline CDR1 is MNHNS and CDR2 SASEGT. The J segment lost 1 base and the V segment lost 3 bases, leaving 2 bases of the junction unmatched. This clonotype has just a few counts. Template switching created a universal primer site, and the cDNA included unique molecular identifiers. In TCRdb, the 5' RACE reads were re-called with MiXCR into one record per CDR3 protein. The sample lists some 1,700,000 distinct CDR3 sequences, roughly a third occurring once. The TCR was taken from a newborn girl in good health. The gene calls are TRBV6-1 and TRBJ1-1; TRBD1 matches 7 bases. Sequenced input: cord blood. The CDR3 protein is CASSEKGANTEAFF. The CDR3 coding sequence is TGTGCCAGCAGTGAGAAGGGGGCGAACACTGAAGCTTTCTTT.